A single sample gave rise to the 3 T cell receptor beta chains below, sequenced in a study of blood T cell repertoires in COVID-19. Assay: immunoSEQ multiplex PCR; the TCRdb copy retains only in-frame clones and omits some. Among about 170,000 clones listed, 79% were seen once. Input material: PBMCs or T cells enriched from blood (not recorded which). These receptors were taken from a woman aged 65 to 85 in a cohort exposed to, infected with or recovered from COVID-19 (not recorded which).

The chain links TRBV7-9 to TRBJ1-2; weak D call: TRBD1 (5 bases). This CDR3 is built from 15 residues. The germline V and J ends were trimmed by 2 bases and 2 bases, with 12 bases remaining between them. Germline CDR1 is SEHNR and CDR2 is FQNEAQ (reference sequence). The CDR3 DNA reads as TGTGCCAGCAGCTTATTAGGGGCAATGAACTATGGCTACACCTTC. Its translation is CASSLLGAMNYGYTF.

J is TRBJ2-2 and V is TRBV7-9; D gene ambiguous. V was pared by 1 base and J by 3 bases, with 12 bases between. Germline CDR1 SEHNR, CDR2 FQNEAQ (reference sequence). The CDR3 contains 16 residues. CDR3 in DNA: TGTGCCAGCAGCTTAGTTGCGGAGCCCCACACCGGGGAGCTGTTTTTT. It yields the protein CASSLVAEPHTGELFF.

The CDR3 DNA sequence: TGTGCCAGCAGGGGACAGGGAGAAAACACCATATATTTT. Translated: CASRGQGENTIYF. The V gene is TRBV28, the J gene TRBJ1-3; 9 bases fit TRBD1. V shed 6 bases and J 6 bases; nucleotides not matched to a gene: 3. Looked up from germline, CDR1 is MDHEN and CDR2 is SYDVKM. This CDR3 region has 13 residues.